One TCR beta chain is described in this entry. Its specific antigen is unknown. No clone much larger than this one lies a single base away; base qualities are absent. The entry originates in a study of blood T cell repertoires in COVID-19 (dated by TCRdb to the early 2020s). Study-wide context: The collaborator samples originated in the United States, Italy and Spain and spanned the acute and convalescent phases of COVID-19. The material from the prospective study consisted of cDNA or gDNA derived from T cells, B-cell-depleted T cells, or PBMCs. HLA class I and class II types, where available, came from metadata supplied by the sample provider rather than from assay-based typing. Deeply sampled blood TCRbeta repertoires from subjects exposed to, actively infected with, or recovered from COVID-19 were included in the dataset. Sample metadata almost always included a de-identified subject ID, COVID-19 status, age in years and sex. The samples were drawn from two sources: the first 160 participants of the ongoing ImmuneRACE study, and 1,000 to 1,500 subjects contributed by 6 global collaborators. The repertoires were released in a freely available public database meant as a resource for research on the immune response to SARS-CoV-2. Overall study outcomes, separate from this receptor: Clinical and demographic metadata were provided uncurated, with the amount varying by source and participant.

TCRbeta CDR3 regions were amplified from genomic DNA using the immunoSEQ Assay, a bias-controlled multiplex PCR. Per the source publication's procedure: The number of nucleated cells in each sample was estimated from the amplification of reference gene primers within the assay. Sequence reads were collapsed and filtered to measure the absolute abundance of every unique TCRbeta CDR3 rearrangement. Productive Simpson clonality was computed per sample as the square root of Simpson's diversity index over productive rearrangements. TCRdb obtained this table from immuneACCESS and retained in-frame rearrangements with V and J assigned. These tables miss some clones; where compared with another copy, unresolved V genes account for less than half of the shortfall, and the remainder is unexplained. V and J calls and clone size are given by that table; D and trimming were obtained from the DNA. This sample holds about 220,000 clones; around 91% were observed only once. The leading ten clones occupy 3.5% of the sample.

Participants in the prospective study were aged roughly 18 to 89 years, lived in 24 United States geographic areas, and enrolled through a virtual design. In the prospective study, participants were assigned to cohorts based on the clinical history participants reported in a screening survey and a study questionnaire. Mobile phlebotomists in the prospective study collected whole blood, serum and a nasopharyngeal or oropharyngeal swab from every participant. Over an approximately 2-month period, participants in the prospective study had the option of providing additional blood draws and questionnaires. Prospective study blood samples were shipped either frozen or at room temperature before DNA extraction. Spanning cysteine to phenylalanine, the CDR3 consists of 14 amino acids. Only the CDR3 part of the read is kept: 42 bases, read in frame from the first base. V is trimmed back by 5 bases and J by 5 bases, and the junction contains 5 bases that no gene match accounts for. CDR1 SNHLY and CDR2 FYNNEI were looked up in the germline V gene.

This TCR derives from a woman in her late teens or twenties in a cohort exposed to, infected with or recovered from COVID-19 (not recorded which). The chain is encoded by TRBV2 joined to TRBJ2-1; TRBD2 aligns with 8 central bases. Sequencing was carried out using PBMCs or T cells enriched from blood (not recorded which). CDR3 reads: CASSKGLVNNEQFF. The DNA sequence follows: TGTGCCAGCAGTAAGGGACTAGTAAACAATGAGCAGTTCTTC. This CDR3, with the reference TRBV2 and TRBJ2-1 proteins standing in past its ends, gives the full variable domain EPEVTQTPSHQVTQMGQEVILRCVPISNHLYFYWYRQILGQKVEFLVSFYNNEISEKSEIFDDQFSVERPDGSNFTLKIRSTKLEDSAMYFCASSKGLVNNEQFFGPGTRLTVL.